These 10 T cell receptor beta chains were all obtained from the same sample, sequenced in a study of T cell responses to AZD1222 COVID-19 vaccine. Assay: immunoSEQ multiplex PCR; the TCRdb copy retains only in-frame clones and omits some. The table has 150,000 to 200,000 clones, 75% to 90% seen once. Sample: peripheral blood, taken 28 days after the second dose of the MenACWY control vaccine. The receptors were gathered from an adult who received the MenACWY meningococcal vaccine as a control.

This CDR3 is CASSVGGRAEAFF. The DNA of the CDR3 is TGTGCCAGCAGTGTGGGGGGCCGGGCTGAAGCTTTCTTT. This chain connects TRBV2 to TRBJ1-1, with D maybe TRBD1 (6 bases). Germline V gene lookup returns CDR1 SNHLY and CDR2 FYNNEI. V was cut by 4 bases and J by 6 bases, with 12 bases left in between. The CDR3 consists of 13 residues.

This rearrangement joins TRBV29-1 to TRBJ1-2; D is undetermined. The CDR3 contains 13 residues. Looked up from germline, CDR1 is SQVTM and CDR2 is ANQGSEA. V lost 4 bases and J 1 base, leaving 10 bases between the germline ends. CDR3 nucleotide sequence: TGCAGCGTTGCCCAGACGGATAACTATGGCTACACCTTC. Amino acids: CSVAQTDNYGYTF. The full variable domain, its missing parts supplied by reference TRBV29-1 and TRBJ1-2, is SAVISQKPSRDICQRGTSLTIQCQVDSQVTMMFWYRQQPGQSLTLIATANQGSEATYESGFVIDKFPISRPNLTFSTLTVSNMSPEDSSIYLCSVAQTDNYGYTFGSGTRLTVV.

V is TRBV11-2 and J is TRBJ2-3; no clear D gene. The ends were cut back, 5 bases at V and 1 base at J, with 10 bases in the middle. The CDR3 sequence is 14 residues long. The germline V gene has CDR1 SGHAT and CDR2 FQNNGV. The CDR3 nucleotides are TGTGCCAGCAGCGCCACCGTGGGCACAGATACGCAGTATTTT. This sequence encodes CASSATVGTDTQYF.

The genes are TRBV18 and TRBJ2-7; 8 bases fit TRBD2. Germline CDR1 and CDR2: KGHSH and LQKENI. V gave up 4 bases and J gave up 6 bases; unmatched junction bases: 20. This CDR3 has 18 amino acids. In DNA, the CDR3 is TGTGCCAGCTCACTTACGCCCAACCCGGGGACCGCGGGGGGCGAGCAGTACTTC. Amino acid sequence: CASSLTPNPGTAGGEQYF.

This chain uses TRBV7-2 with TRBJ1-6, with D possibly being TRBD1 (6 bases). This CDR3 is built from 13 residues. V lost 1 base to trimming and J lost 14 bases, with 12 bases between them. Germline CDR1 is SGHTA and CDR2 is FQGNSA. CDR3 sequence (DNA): TGTGCCAGCAGCTTAGGCGGGGGCGGGACCCTCCACTTT. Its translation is CASSLGGGGTLHF.

The CDR3 region has the DNA TGTGCCAGCAGTAGGCTAGCCTACGAGCAGTACTTC. Its translation is CASSRLAYEQYF. The chain joins TRBV28 to TRBJ2-7; D is uncertain. The CDR3 extends over 12 amino acids. Germline V lookup: CDR1 MDHEN, CDR2 SYDVKM. The V gene lost 5 bases and the J gene lost 2 bases, with 7 bases spanning the gap.

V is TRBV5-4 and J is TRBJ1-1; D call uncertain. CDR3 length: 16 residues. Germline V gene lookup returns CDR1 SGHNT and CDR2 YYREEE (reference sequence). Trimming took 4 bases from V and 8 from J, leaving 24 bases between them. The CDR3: CASSITINGPGREAFF. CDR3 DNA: TGTGCCAGCAGCATAACTATCAACGGGCCTGGTAGGGAAGCTTTCTTT.

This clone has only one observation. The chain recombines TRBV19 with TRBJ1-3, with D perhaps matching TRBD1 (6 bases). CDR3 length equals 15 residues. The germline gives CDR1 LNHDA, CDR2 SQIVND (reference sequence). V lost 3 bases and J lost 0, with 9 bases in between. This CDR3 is CASSIGQPSGNTIYF. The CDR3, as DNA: TGTGCCAGTAGTATCGGACAGCCCTCTGGAAACACCATATATTTT.

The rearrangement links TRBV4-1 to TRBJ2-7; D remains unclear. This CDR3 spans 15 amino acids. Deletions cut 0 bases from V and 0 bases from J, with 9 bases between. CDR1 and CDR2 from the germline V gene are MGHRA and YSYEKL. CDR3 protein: CASSQEDLSSYEQYF. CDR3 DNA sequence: TGCGCCAGCAGCCAAGAAGACCTTTCCTCCTACGAGCAGTACTTC.

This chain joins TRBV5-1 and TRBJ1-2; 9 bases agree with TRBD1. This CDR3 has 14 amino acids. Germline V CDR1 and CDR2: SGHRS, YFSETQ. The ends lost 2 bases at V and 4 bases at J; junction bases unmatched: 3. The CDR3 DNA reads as TGCGCCAGCAGCTTCGGGACAGGGAGCTATGGCTACACCTTC. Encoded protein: CASSFGTGSYGYTF.